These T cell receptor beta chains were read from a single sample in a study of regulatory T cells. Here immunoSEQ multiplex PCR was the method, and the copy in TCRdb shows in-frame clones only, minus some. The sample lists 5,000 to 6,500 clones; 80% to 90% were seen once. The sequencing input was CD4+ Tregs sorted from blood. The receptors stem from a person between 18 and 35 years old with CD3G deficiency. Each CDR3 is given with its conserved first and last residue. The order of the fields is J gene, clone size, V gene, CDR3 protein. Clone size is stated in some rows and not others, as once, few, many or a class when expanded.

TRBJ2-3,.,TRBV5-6,CASSLQGSTDTQYF
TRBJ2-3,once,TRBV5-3,CARSCTSDTDTQYF
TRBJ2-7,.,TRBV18,CASSSDRVQGSSYEQYF
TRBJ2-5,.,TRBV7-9,CASSLGGTLQETQYF
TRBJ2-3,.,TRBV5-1,CASSYDLAGPTDTQYF
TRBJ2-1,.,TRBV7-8,CASSLSLREDEQFF
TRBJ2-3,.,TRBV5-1,CASSTGTKDTQYF
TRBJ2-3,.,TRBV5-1,CASSPGTGGDTQYF
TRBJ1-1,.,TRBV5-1,CASSTGQGNEAFF
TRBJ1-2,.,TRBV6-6,CASSQPGYGYTF
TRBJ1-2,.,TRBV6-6,CASRIRQGNYGYTF
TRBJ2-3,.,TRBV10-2,CASRGEPGDTQYF
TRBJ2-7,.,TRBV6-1,CASSTSWYEQYF
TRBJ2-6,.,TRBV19,CASSIEGPGANVLTF
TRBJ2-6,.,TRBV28,CASRAGTAGANVLTF
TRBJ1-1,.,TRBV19,CASSTGFTEAFF
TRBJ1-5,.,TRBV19,CASTPDNYSNQPQHF
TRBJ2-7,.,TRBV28,CASSSRRRGHTYEQYF
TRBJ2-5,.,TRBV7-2,CASSRRYQETQYF
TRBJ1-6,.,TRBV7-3,CASTKGYSPLHF
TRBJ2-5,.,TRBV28,CASSVGYETQYF
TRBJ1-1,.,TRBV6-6,CASSYSAGQPGAFF
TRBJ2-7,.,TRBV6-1,CASRELAGVVHEQYF
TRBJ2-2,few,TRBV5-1,CASSLGQGAGELFF
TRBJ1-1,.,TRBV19,CASSKGRRGNTEAFF
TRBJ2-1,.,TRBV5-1,CASSWEPSGGEQFF
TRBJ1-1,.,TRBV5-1,CASSFSENTEAFF
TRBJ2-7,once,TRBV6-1,CASRGALPNEQYF
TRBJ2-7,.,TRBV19,CASSTSDGYEQYF
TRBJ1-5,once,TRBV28,CASSSRQGPNSNQPQHF
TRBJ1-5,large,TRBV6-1,CASTVSPVSNQPQHF
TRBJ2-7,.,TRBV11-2,CASSSRRDEQYF
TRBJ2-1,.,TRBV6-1,CASSDPVTVGSYNEQFF
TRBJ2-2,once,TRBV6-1,CASNREIVNTGELFF
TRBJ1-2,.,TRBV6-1,CASTSGELGGYGYTF
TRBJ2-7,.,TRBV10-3,CAISGKGLNYEQYF
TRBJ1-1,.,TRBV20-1,CSARDNTVAFF
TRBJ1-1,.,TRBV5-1,CASREAENTEAFF
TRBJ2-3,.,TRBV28,CASRSGPDTQYF
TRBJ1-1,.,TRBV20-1,CSASYYTEAFF
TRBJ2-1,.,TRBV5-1,CASSRELAGAEQFF
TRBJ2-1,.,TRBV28,CASSLYGGRVNEQFF
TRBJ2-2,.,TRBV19,CASRRGFANTGELFF
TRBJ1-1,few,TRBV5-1,CASSRDNLNTEAFF
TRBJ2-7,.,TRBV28,CASSQRRRQGWGSYEQYF
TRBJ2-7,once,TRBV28,CASSLSGYEQYF
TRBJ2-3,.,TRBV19,CASSPQGTQGDTQYF
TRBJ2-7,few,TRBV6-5,CASSPGTGVHEQYF
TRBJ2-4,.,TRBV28,CASSLGFGHGGKNIQYF
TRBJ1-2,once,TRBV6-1,CASSTGTGSGYGYTF
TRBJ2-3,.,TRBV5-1,CASSPGLANTDTQYF
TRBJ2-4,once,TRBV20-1,CSASRKNIQYF
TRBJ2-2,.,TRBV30,CAWRPDSSTGELFF
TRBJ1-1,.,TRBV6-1,CASQKEFGTEAFF
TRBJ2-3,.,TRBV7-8,CASSGLAGRFDTQYF
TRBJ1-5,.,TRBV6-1,CASSPVEGAGQPQHF
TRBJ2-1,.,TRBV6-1,CAAREGARPEQFF
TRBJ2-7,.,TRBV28,CASSTWDSYEQYF
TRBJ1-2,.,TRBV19,CASSTREYYGYTF